These 10 T cell receptor beta chains were sequenced from one sample in a study of blood T cell repertoires in COVID-19. TCRdb keeps only in-frame clones here, not all; method: immunoSEQ multiplex PCR. In the table there are nearly 350,000 clones, approximately 82% of which are singletons. Sequencing was performed on peripheral blood. These receptors all stem from a man aged 25-40 years with active or convalescent COVID-19.

The rearrangement links TRBV3-1 (or the pseudogene TRBV3-2) to TRBJ1-2, with 7 bases lining up with TRBD1. Germline CDR1 is LGHDT and CDR2 is YNNKEL (reference sequence). V shed 0 bases, J shed 8 bases, and the junction held 6 bases outside the gene matches. This CDR3 region has 14 residues. In DNA form, the CDR3 reads TGTGCCAGCAGCCAAGAGGACAGGAGGCAGGGCTACACCTTC. It codes for CASSQEDRRQGYTF.

J is TRBJ1-4 and V is TRBV24-1; 7 positions match TRBD1. The CDR3 has 14 residues. With V trimmed by 4 bases and J by 6 bases, 4 bases remained unmatched. Looked up from germline, CDR1 is KGHDR and CDR2 is SFDVKD. CDR3 sequence reads: CATSEAQGDEKLFF. The DNA of the CDR3 is TGTGCCACCAGTGAGGCCCAGGGGGATGAAAAACTGTTTTTT.

V is TRBV29-1 and J is TRBJ2-3, with TRBD2 matching over 9 bases. Germline V gives CDR1 SQVTM, CDR2 ANQGSEA. Trimming removed 6 bases from V and 2 bases from J; junction bases left unmatched: 9. The CDR3 covers 15 residues. In DNA form, the CDR3 reads TGCAGCGTAAACGGCGGGAGGGACCTCACAGATACGCAGTATTTT. This sequence encodes CSVNGGRDLTDTQYF.

This rearrangement joins TRBV28 to TRBJ1-1; 7 bases are shared with TRBD1. Germline V CDR1 and CDR2: MDHEN, SYDVKM. The CDR3 length is 12 residues. The V gene end was trimmed by 7 bases and the J gene end by 7 bases; junction bases not matched to a gene: 6. The CDR3 sequence: CASKEGALEAFF. CDR3 nucleotides: TGTGCCAGCAAGGAGGGGGCCCTTGAAGCTTTCTTT.

This sequence joins TRBV5-1 and TRBJ2-1; 8 bases are shared with TRBD2. CDR1 is SGHRS, CDR2 YFSETQ, per germline. V lost 1 base to trimming and J lost 5 bases; unmatched junction nucleotides: 5. The CDR3 has 15 residues. The CDR3 is CASSLSGGHDNEQFF. CDR3 sequence (DNA): TGCGCCAGCAGCTTGTCGGGGGGGCACGACAATGAGCAGTTCTTC. Supplemented by reference TRBV5-1 and TRBJ2-1, the full variable domain reads KAGVTQTPRYLIKTRGQQVTLSCSPISGHRSVSWYQQTPGQGLQFLFEYFSETQRNKGNFPGRFSGRQFSNSRSEMNVSTLELGDSALYLCASSLSGGHDNEQFFGPGTRLTVL.

This chain uses TRBV30 with TRBJ2-3, with 9 bases lining up with TRBD2. Germline V gene sequence: CDR1 GTSNPN, CDR2 SVGIG (reference sequence). With 1 base clipped from V and 3 bases from J, the junction kept 2 bases outside the gene matches. This CDR3 is 14 amino acids long. CDR3: CAWSGLAVTDTQYF. The CDR3 coding sequence is TGTGCCTGGAGTGGACTAGCGGTAACAGATACGCAGTATTTT. Combining the CDR3 with reference TRBV30 and TRBJ2-3 gives the whole variable domain SQTIHQWPATLVQPVGSPLSLECTVEGTSNPNLYWYRQAAGRGLQLLFYSVGIGQISSEVPQNLSASRPQDRQFILSSKKLLLSDSGFYLCAWSGLAVTDTQYFGPGTRLTVL.

The gene calls are TRBV21-1 and TRBJ1-2; TRBD1, the table's D call, lacks a check against the DNA. TRBV21-1 corresponds to a pseudogene. The CDR3 has 13 residues. The DNA for the CDR3 is TGTGCCACCGAGGTCGACAGGGATGATGGCTACACCTTC. Residues: CATEVDRDDGYTF.

The chain links TRBV12-3 or TRBV12-4 to TRBJ2-7; TRBD2 matches 7 bases. The CDR3 sequence is 13 residues long. After removal of 5 bases from V and 4 bases from J, the junction contained 5 bases not matched to a gene. The CDR3 here is CASSGAGAYEQYF. The CDR3 region has the DNA TGTGCCAGCAGTGGGGCGGGAGCGTACGAGCAGTACTTC.

This chain joins TRBV6-1 and TRBJ2-2; TRBD1 aligns across 9 bases. Trimming cost V 3 bases and J 0 bases; bases outside gene matches: 2. This CDR3 is built from 16 residues. Germline CDR1 reads MNHNS; CDR2 reads SASEGT. CDR3 protein: CASSDTGGSNTGELFF. CDR3 DNA: TGTGCCAGCAGTGACACAGGGGGCTCGAACACCGGGGAGCTGTTTTTT.

The chain carries TRBV18 and TRBJ1-2; weak D call: TRBD1 (6 bases). The ends were cut back, 4 bases at V and 4 bases at J, with 16 bases in the middle. This CDR3 region has 15 residues. CDR1 and CDR2 (germline): KGHSH, LQKENI. As DNA, the CDR3 is TGTGCCAGCTCACTCAGACATGAAGGGGGCTATGGCTACACCTTC. Amino acids: CASSLRHEGGYGYTF.